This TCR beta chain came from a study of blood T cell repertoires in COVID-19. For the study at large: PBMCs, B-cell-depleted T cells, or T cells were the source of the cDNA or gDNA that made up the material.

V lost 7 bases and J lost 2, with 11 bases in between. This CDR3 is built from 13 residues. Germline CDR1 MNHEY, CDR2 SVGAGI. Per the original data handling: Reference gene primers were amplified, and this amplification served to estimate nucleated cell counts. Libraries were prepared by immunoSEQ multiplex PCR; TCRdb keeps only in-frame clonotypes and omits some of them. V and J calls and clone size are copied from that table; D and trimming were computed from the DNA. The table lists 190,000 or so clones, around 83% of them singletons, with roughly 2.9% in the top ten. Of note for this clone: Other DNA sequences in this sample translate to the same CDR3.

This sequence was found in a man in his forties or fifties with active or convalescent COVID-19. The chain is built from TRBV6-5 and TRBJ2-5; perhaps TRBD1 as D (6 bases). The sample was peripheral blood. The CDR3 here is CASTRQDQETQYF. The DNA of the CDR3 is TGTGCCAGCACCCGACAGGATCAAGAGACCCAGTACTTC.